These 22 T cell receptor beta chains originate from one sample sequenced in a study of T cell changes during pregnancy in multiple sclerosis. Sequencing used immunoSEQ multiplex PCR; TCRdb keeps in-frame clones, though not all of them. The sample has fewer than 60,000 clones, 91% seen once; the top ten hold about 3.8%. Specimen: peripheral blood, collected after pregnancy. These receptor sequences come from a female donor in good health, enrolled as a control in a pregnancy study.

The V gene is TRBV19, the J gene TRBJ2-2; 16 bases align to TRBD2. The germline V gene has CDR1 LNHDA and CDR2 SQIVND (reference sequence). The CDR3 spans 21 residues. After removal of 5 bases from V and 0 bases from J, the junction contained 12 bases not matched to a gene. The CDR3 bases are TGTGCCAGTAGTTCGCTGGGACTAGCGGGAGGGCACTCTCCGAACACCGGGGAGCTGTTTTTT. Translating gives CASSSLGLAGGHSPNTGELFF.

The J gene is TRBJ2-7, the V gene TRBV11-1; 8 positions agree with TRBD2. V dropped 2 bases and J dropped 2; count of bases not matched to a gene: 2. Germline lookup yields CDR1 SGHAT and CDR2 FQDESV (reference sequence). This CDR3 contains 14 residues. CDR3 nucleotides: TGTGCCAGCAGCTTAATCGGGAGGGCCTACGAGCAGTACTTC. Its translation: CASSLIGRAYEQYF.

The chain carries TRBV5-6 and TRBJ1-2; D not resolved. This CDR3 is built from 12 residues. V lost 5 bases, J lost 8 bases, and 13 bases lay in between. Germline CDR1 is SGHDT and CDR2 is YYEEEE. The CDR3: CASRILSQGYTF. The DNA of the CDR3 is TGTGCCAGCAGGATCCTTAGCCAGGGCTACACCTTC.

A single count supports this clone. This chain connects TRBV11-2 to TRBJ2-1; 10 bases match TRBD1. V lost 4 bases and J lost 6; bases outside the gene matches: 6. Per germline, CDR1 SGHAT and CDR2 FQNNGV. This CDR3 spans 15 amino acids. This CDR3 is CASSWGGDRGNEQFF. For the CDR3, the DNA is TGTGCCAGCAGCTGGGGAGGGGACAGGGGCAATGAGCAGTTCTTC.

The CDR3 protein is CASSDSGTGLDTQYF. The CDR3 region has the DNA TGTGCCAGCAGTGACTCGGGGACAGGGCTAGATACGCAGTATTTT. The chain joins TRBV6-4 to TRBJ2-3; 9 bases are shared with TRBD1. CDR3 size: 15 residues. Germline V gives CDR1 MRHNA, CDR2 SNTAGT. V shed 0 bases and J 5 bases; nucleotides not matched to a gene: 3.

DNA of the CDR3: TGTGCCAGCAGTCGAGACTTTAATTCACCCCTCCACTTT. This gives the protein CASSRDFNSPLHF. V and J are TRBV2 and TRBJ1-6; D unclear. Trimming left V 5 bases short and J 6 bases short, with 8 bases between. CDR1 is SNHLY and CDR2 is FYNNEI in the germline V gene. The CDR3 runs 13 residues.

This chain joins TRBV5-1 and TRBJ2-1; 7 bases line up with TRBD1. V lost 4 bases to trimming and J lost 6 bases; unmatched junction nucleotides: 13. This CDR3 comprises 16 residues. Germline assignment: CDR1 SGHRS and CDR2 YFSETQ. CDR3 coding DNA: TGCGCCAGCAGCATGGACGGGACAGATAGAGGCAATGAGCAGTTCTTC. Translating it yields CASSMDGTDRGNEQFF.

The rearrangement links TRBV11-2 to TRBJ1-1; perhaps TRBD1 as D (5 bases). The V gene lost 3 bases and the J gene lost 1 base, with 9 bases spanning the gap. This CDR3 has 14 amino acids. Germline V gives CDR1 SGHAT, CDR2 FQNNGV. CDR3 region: CASSLSQGNTEAFF. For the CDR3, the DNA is TGTGCCAGCAGCTTGAGCCAGGGGAACACTGAAGCTTTCTTT.

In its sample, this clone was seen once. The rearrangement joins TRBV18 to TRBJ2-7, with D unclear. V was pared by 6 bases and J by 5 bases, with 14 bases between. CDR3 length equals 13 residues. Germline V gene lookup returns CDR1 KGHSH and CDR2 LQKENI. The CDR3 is CASSPVTTNEQYF. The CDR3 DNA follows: TGTGCCAGCTCCCCGGTAACTACTAACGAGCAGTACTTC.

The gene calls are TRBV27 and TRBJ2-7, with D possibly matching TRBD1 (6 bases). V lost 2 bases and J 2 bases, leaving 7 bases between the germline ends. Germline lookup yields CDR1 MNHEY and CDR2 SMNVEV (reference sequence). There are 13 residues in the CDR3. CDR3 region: CASSLPGAYEQYF. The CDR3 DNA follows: TGTGCCAGCAGTTTACCAGGGGCCTACGAGCAGTACTTC.

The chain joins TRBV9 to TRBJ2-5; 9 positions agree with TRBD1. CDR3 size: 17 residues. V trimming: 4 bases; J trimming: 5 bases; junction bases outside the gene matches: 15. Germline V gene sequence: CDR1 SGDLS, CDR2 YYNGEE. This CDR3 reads CASSLFPGTGSGETQYF. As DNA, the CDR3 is TGTGCCAGCAGCCTATTTCCCGGGACAGGGTCAGGCGAGACCCAGTACTTC.

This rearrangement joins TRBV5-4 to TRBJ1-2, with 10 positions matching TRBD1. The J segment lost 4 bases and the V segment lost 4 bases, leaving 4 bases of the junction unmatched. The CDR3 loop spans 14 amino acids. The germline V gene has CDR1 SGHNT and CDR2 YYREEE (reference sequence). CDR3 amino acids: CASSSRTGGYGYTF. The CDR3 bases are TGTGCCAGCAGCAGTAGGACAGGGGGCTATGGCTACACCTTC.

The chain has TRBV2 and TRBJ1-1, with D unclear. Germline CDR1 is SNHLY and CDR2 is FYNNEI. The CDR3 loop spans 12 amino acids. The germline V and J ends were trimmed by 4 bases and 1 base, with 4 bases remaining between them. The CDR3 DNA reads TGTGCCAGCAGTGCCCAGAACACTGAAGCTTTCTTT. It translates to CASSAQNTEAFF.

The CDR3 DNA is TGTGCCAGCAGCAGACAGGGCTACGAGCAGTACTTC. Protein: CASSRQGYEQYF. The chain carries TRBV7-2 and TRBJ2-7; 7 nucleotides line up with TRBD1. The V segment lost 5 bases and the J segment 3 bases; nucleotides outside the gene matches: 1. Germline loops: CDR1 SGHTA, CDR2 FQGNSA. This CDR3 contains 12 residues.

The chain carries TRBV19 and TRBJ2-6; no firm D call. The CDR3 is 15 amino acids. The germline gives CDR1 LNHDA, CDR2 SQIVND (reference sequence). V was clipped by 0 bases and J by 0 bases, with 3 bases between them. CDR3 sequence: CASSIDLSGANVLTF. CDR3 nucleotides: TGTGCCAGTAGTATAGATCTCTCTGGGGCCAACGTCCTGACTTTC.

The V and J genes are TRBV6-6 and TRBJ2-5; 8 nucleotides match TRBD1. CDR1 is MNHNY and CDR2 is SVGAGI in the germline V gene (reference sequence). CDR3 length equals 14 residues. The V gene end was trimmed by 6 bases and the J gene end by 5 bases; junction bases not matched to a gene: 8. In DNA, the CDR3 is TGTGCCAGCAGCCGACAGGGGCGGGTCGAGACCCAGTACTTC. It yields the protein CASSRQGRVETQYF.

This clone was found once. CDR3 in DNA: TGTGCCAGCAGCTTGCGGGGAAACCACTACGAGCAGTACTTC. This codes for CASSLRGNHYEQYF. This chain links TRBV11-1 with TRBJ2-7; tentative D call: TRBD2 (6 bases). V dropped 3 bases and J dropped 3 bases, with 12 bases sitting between them. The CDR3 spans 14 residues. Looked up from germline, CDR1 is SGHAT and CDR2 is FQDESV (reference sequence).

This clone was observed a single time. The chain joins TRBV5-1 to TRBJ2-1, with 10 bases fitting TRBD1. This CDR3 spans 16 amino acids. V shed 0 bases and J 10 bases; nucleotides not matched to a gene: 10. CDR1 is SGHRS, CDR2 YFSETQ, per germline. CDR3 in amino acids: CASSLETGTGVTEQFF. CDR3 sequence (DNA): TGCGCCAGCAGCTTGGAAACCGGGACAGGGGTTACGGAGCAGTTCTTC.

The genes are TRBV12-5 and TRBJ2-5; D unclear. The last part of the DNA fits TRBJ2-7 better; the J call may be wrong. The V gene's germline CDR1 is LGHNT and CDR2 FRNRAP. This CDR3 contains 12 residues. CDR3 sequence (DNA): TGTGCTAGTGGTCCAAACAGCTACGAGCAGTACTTC. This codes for CASGPNSYEQYF.

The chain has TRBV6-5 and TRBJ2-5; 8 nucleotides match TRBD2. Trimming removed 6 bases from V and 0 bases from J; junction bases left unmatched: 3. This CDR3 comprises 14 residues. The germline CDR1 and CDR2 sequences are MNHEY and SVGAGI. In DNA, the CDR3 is TGTGCCAGCAGCCGCGGGAGGTACCAAGAGACCCAGTACTTC. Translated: CASSRGRYQETQYF.

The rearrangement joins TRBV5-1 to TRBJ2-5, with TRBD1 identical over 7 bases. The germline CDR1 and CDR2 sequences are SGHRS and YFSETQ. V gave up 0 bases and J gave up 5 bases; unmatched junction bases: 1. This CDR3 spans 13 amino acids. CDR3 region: CASSLARGETQYF. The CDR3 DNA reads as TGCGCCAGCAGCTTGGCCAGGGGGGAGACCCAGTACTTC.

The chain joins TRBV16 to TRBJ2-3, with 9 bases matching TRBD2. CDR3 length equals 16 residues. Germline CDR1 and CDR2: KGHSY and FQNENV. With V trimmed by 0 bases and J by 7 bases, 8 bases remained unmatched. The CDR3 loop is CASSQSQAGGANTQYF. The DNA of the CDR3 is TGTGCCAGCAGCCAATCCCAAGCGGGAGGAGCGAATACGCAGTATTTT.